This T cell receptor beta chain is drawn from a study of cytomegalovirus exposure and HLA in healthy donors. On the study more broadly: Inside one of the first data releases sat about 85 million unique TCRs taken from HLA-typed donors. Genotyping of some 400 donors showed that over 65% belonged to the Caucasian-associated ancestry cluster. Study-wide results and caveats: A later examination showed that TCR association rates differed by HLA locus, with DRB1 most and HLA-C fewest. The study recorded 150 to 200 TCR beta chains that were cytomegalovirus-associated.

PCR involved 60 Vbeta and 13 Jbeta primers. The table came from immunoSEQ multiplex PCR; TCRdb's copy has only in-frame clones and leaves some out. The sample lists hundreds of thousands of clones, about 90% occurring once. As to this clone: Its matching antigen is unknown.

Per the germline V gene, CDR1 is MGHDK and CDR2 is SYGVNS. V lost 5 bases and J lost 2, with 10 bases in between. The CDR3 has 13 residues. The sequencing input was PBMCs. The chain combines TRBV25-1 with TRBJ2-7; tentative D call: TRBD1 (5 bases). The sequence came from a woman aged 18-35 years in good health and CMV-seronegative. CDR3 in DNA: TGTGCCAGCAGTAAAACAGGAGCCTACGAGCAGTACTTC. Translated: CASSKTGAYEQYF.